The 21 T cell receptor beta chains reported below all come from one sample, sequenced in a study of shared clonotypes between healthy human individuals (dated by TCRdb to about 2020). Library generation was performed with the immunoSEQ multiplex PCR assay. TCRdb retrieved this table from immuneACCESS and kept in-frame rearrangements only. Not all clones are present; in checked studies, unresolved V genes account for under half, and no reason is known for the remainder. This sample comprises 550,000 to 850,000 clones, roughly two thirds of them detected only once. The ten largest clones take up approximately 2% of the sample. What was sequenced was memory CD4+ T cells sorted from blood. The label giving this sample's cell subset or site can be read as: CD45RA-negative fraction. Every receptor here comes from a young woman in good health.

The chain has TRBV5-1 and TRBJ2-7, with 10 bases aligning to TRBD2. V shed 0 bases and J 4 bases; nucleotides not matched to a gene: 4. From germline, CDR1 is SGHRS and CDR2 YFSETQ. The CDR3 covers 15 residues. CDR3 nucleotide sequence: TGCGCCAGCAGCTTGGGGGTAGCGGGAGGTTACGAGCAGTACTTC. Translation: CASSLGVAGGYEQYF.

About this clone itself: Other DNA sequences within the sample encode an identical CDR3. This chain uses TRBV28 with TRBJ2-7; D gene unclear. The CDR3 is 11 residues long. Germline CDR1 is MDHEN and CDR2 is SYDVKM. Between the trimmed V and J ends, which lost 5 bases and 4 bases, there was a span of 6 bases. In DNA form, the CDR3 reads TGTGCCAGCAGTCGGTTTTACGAGCAGTACTTC. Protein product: CASSRFYEQYF.

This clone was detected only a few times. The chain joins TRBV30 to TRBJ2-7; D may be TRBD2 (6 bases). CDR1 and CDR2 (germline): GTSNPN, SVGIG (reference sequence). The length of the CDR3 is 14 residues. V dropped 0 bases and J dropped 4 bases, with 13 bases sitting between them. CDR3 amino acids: CAWSVQGGTYEQYF. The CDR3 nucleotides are TGTGCCTGGAGTGTACAAGGCGGGACTTACGAGCAGTACTTC.

CDR3 sequence (DNA): TGTGCCAGCACGTTAGCTAACTATGGCTACACCTTC. This encodes CASTLANYGYTF. The chain employs TRBV2 and TRBJ1-2; D remains ambiguous. V lost 7 bases and J lost 0, with 6 bases in between. CDR3 size: 12 residues. Germline CDR1 and CDR2: SNHLY and FYNNEI.

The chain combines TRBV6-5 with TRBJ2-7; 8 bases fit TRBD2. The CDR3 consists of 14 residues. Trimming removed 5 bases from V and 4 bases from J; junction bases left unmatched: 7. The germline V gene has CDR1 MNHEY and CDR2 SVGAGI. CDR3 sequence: CASSLGLADYEQYF. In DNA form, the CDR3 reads TGTGCCAGCAGTCTTGGACTAGCAGATTACGAGCAGTACTTC.

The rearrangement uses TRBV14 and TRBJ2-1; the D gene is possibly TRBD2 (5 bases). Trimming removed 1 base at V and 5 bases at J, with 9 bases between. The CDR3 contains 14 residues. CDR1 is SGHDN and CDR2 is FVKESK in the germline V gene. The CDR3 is CASSQGRTHNEQFF. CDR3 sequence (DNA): TGTGCCAGCAGCCAAGGCAGGACTCACAATGAGCAGTTCTTC. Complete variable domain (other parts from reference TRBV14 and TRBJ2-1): EAGVTQFPSHSVIEKGQTVTLRCDPISGHDNLYWYRRVMGKEIKFLLHFVKESKQDESGMPNNRFLAERTGGTYSTLKVQPAELEDSGVYFCASSQGRTHNEQFFGPGTRLTVL.

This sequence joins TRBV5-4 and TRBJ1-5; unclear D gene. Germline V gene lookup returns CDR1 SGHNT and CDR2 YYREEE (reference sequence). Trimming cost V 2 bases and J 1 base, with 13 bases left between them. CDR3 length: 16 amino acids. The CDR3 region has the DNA TGTGCCAGCAGCTTAAATGGAGGGTTAAGCAATCAGCCCCAGCATTTT. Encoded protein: CASSLNGGLSNQPQHF.

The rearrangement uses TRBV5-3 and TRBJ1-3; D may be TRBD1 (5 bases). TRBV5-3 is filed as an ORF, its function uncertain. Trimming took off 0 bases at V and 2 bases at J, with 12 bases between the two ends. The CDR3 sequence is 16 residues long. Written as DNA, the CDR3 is TGTGCCAGAAGCTTGGAAGTTGAGGGGCCTGGAAACACCATATATTTT. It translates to CARSLEVEGPGNTIYF.

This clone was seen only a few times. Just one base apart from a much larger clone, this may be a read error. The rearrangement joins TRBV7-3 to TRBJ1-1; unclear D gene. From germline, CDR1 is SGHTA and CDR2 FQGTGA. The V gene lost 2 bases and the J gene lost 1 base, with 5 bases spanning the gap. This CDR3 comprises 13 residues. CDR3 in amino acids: CASSLVGNTEAFF. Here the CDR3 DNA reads TGTGCCAGCAGCTTAGTGGGGAACACTGAAGCTTTCTTT.

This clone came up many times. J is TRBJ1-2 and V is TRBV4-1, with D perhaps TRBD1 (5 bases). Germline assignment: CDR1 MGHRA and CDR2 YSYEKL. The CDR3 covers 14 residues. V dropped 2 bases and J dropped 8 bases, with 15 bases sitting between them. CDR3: CASSQPPGGKGYTF. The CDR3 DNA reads TGCGCCAGCAGCCAACCACCCGGGGGGAAGGGCTACACCTTC.

This chain's CDR3 is CASKTLGQPINQPQHF. The CDR3 region has the DNA TGTGCCAGCAAGACTTTAGGACAGCCTATCAATCAGCCCCAGCATTTT. The rearrangement joins TRBV28 to TRBJ1-5, with D possibly being TRBD1 (6 bases). The V gene lost 7 bases and the J gene lost 3 bases, with 19 bases spanning the gap. This CDR3 spans 16 amino acids. Germline values: CDR1 MDHEN, CDR2 SYDVKM.

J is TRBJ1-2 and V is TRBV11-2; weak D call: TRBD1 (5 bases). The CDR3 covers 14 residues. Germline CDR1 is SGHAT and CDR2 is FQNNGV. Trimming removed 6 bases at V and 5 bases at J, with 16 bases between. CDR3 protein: CASRQGAGNYGYTF. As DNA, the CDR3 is TGTGCCAGCAGGCAAGGGGCGGGAAATTATGGCTACACCTTC.

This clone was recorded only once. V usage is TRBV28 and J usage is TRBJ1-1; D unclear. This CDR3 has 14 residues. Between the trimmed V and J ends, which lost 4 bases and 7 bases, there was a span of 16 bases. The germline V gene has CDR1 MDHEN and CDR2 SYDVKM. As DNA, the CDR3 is TGTGCCAGCAGTTCAATCTCCGGCAGTGTTGAAGCTTTCTTT. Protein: CASSSISGSVEAFF.

The CDR3: CASRVMEGKNIQYF. The CDR3 coding sequence is TGTGCCAGCAGAGTGATGGAGGGTAAAAACATTCAGTACTTC. V is TRBV2 and J is TRBJ2-4; D possibly corresponds to TRBD2 (6 bases). V dropped 6 bases and J dropped 4 bases, with 13 bases sitting between them. Germline V gene sequence: CDR1 SNHLY, CDR2 FYNNEI. There are 14 residues in the CDR3.

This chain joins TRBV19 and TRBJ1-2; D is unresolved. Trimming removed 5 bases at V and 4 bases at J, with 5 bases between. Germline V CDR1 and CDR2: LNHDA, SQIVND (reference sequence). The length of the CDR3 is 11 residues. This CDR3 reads CASSDIYGYTF. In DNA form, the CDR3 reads TGTGCCAGTAGTGACATCTATGGCTACACCTTC.

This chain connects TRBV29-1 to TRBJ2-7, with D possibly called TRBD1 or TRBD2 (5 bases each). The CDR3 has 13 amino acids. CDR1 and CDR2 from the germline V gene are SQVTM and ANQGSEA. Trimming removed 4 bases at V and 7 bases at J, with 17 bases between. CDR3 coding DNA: TGCAGCGTTGGGGGACCCGCGCTCAGGGAGCAGTACTTC. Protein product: CSVGGPALREQYF.

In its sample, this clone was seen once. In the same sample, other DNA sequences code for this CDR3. This CDR3 is CASRVQGASTDTQYF. The CDR3 nucleotides are TGTGCCAGCAGGGTACAGGGGGCGAGCACAGATACGCAGTATTTT. The chain has TRBV2 and TRBJ2-3; TRBD1 matches 9 bases. In germline, CDR1 is SNHLY, CDR2 FYNNEI. The CDR3 loop spans 15 amino acids. J gave up 0 bases and V 6 bases, and 4 bases lay outside the gene matches.

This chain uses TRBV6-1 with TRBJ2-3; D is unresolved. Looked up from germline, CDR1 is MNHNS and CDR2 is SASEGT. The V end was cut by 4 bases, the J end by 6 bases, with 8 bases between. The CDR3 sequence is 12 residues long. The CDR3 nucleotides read TGTGCCAGCAGTGGGCAACGGGATACGCAGTATTTT. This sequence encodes CASSGQRDTQYF.

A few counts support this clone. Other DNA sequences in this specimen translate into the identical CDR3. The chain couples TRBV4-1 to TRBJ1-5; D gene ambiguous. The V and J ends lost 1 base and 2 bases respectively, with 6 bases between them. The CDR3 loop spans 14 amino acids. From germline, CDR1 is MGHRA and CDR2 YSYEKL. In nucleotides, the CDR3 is TGCGCCAGCAGCCAAGTAGACGGCAATCAGCCCCAGCATTTT. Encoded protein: CASSQVDGNQPQHF.

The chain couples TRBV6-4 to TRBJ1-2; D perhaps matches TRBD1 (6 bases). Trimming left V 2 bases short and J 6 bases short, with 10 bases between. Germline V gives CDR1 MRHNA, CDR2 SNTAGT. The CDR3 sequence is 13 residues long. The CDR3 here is CASSDRGWHGYTF. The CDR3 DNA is TGTGCCAGCAGTGACAGGGGGTGGCATGGCTACACCTTC.

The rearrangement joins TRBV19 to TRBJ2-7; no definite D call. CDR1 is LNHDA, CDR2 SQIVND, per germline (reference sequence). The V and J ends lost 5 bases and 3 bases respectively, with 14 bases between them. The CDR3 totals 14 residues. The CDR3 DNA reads TGTGCCAGTAGTTCTGGAGCCAACGACTACGAGCAGTACTTC. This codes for CASSSGANDYEQYF.